This TCR beta chain was sequenced for a study of T cell responses to AZD1222 COVID-19 vaccine. Using immunoSEQ multiplex PCR, the repertoire was profiled, and TCRdb retains in-frame clones only, with some absent. The sample includes more than 95,000 clones, roughly 86% of them seen just once. Regarding this clone: Its target is unknown.

Germline V gene data show CDR1 as SGDLS and CDR2 as YYNGEE. CDR3 length equals 13 residues. V lost 4 bases and J lost 5, with 12 bases in between. General observations from the study: Baseline testing showed seropositivity in only 5 or 6 AZD1222 recipients. Every sample of the repertoires postdated the peak T cell response. Regions left unmutated in variants are reportedly the target of nearly half of spike-specific TCRs.

Sample: peripheral blood, taken 28 days after the second dose of the MenACWY control vaccine. The chain is built from TRBV9 and TRBJ1-2; D not resolved. This clonotype was obtained from an adult who received the MenACWY meningococcal vaccine as a control. The CDR3 DNA reads as TGTGCCAGCAGCCCTGTCGTGGGATATGGCTACACCTTC. Translation: CASSPVVGYGYTF.